This is a list of T cell receptor beta chains from one sample in a study of STAT5B mutations in CD4+ large granular lymphocyte leukemia. Sequenced by immunoSEQ multiplex PCR; TCRdb stores in-frame clones only, minus some. The data show 25,000 to 35,000 clones, with about four fifths seen just once and around 4.3% held by the top ten. The specimen sequenced was CD4+ T cells from blood buffy coats. Receptors were obtained from a human donor in good health. Each CDR3 is given without its conserved first and last residue. Fields, in order: V gene, J gene, CDR3 protein.

>TRBV29-1|TRBJ2-4
STQDGGKNIQY
>TRBV7-2|TRBJ2-3
ASSQDRDRTDTQY
>TRBV5-1|TRBJ2-7
ASSISGTSYEQY
>TRBV28|TRBJ1-4
ASSFNQGAGEKLF
>TRBV19|TRBJ2-3
ASSIQGGTQY
>TRBV11-2|TRBJ1-3
ASSPRRTGSGNTIY
>TRBV19|TRBJ1-2
ASSIQGTDYGYT
>TRBV20-1|TRBJ2-5
SASGGREQY
>TRBV7-9|TRBJ1-3
ASSIQGSGDTIY
>TRBV6-6|TRBJ2-7
AIGQGTSYEQY
>TRBV10-3|TRBJ1-5
ASSRDSSNQPQH
>TRBV10-1|TRBJ2-2
ASSENGELF
>TRBV21-1|TRBJ2-7
ASKFGTPDLCRSSYEQY
>TRBV7-2|TRBJ2-5
ASSLGAGGQGQETQY
>TRBV30|TRBJ2-2
AWSRVDNTGELF
>TRBV19|TRBJ2-7
ASSPSGSVYEQY
>TRBV6-6|TRBJ2-1
ASSPPDQKEV
>TRBV30|TRBJ2-3
AWSVVSDTQY
>TRBV9|TRBJ2-7
ASSPPGHHYEQY
>TRBV28|TRBJ2-3
ASSPWGDTSTDTQY
>TRBV7-2|TRBJ2-3
ASSLAMSGADTQY
>TRBV19|TRBJ2-6
ASSRSGGSGANVLT